These 26 T cell receptor beta chains came from one sample sequenced in a study of blood T cell repertoires in COVID-19. Method: immunoSEQ multiplex PCR; TCRdb's copy keeps in-frame clones and lacks some. The sample carries 400,000 to 450,000 clones, around nine tenths recorded once. Source material: peripheral blood. Receptors originate from a woman between 35 and 50 years old with COVID-19, enrolled during active disease.

This chain uses TRBV18 with TRBJ2-3, with D possibly being TRBD2 (6 bases). The germline gives CDR1 KGHSH, CDR2 LQKENI. With 3 bases removed from V and 0 bases from J, the gap between germline ends came to 13 bases. The CDR3 covers 16 residues. This CDR3 reads CASSPVRGSSTDTQYF. The CDR3, as DNA: TGTGCCAGCTCACCTGTGCGGGGATCGAGCACAGATACGCAGTATTTT.

This clone is a singleton in its sample. The rearrangement links TRBV2 to TRBJ1-1; 11 nucleotides agree with TRBD1. CDR3 length: 15 residues. CDR1 and CDR2 (germline): SNHLY, FYNNEI. Losses at the gene ends were 5 bases for V and 5 bases for J; bases not matched to a gene: 7. The CDR3 is CASSRPGTGGTEAFF. CDR3 DNA sequence: TGTGCCAGCAGTAGACCCGGGACAGGGGGAACTGAAGCTTTCTTT.

This sequence joins TRBV15 and TRBJ1-1, with a tentative D call TRBD1 (5 bases). The CDR3 has 18 amino acids. In germline, CDR1 is LNHNV, CDR2 YYDKDF (reference sequence). V lost 0 bases and J lost 0, with 17 bases in between. Here the CDR3 DNA reads TGTGCCACCAGCAGAGATCATCCGGTCACAGGTCTGAACACTGAAGCTTTCTTT. Translation gives CATSRDHPVTGLNTEAFF.

The genes are TRBV7-8 and TRBJ1-2; tentative D call: TRBD1 (6 bases). Germline assignment: CDR1 SGHVS and CDR2 FQNEAQ. V lost 1 base and J lost 4, with 16 bases in between. The CDR3 extends over 16 amino acids. DNA for the CDR3: TGTGCCAGCAGCTTAGAAAGGACAGCTCAAGCCTATGGCTACACCTTC. Translating it yields CASSLERTAQAYGYTF.

This chain joins TRBV5-8 and TRBJ1-6; 10 bases agree with TRBD1. Germline V gene sequence: CDR1 SGHTS, CDR2 YDEGEE. The junction had 9 bases not matched to a gene; V was cut back by 7 bases and J by 14 bases. This CDR3 is built from 13 residues. The DNA for the CDR3 is TGTGCCAGCGAGGGGACAGGGGTTATGTCCCTCCACTTT. Translating gives CASEGTGVMSLHF.

The J gene is TRBJ1-4, the V gene TRBV4-1, with TRBD1 as a possible D gene (5 bases). The germline V and J ends were trimmed by 2 bases and 5 bases, with 15 bases remaining between them. This CDR3 is built from 16 residues. The germline gives CDR1 MGHRA, CDR2 YSYEKL. The DNA for the CDR3 is TGCGCCAGCAGCCAAACCCTGGGAGGGGTGAATGAAAAACTGTTTTTT. The encoded protein is CASSQTLGGVNEKLFF.

V usage is TRBV7-8 and J usage is TRBJ2-5, with D possibly TRBD2 on 5 matching bases. V gave up 5 bases and J gave up 3 bases, with 13 bases separating them. The CDR3 length is 14 residues. Per the germline V gene, CDR1 is SGHVS and CDR2 is FQNEAQ. The CDR3 is CASSNPGLEETQYF. The CDR3 DNA reads as TGTGCCAGCAGCAACCCGGGGTTAGAAGAGACCCAGTACTTC.

The gene calls are TRBV19 and TRBJ1-5; TRBD1 aligns across 7 bases. Trimming removed 9 bases from V and 4 bases from J; junction bases left unmatched: 6. In germline, CDR1 is LNHDA, CDR2 SQIVND (reference sequence). CDR3 size: 13 residues. Here the CDR3 DNA reads TGTGCCAGCAGACAGGGTCGAAATCAGCCCCAGCATTTT. It translates to CASRQGRNQPQHF.

The chain employs TRBV3-1 (or the pseudogene TRBV3-2) and TRBJ2-3, with a tentative D call TRBD2 (6 bases). Deletions cut 11 bases from V and 3 bases from J, with 12 bases between. The CDR3 contains 12 residues. Germline CDR1 is LGHDT and CDR2 is YNNKEL (reference sequence). The CDR3 DNA is TGTGCCGCGGGGTCGCGGACAGATACGCAGTATTTT. This gives the protein CAAGSRTDTQYF.

The chain employs TRBV12-3 or TRBV12-4 and TRBJ1-3, with D unclear. The CDR3 totals 13 residues. Trimming removed 5 bases at V and 5 bases at J, with 10 bases between. The CDR3 sequence is CASSPQTRNTIYF. The CDR3 DNA follows: TGTGCCAGCAGTCCGCAGACTCGAAACACCATATATTTT.

The chain links TRBV28 to TRBJ1-1; D perhaps matches TRBD1 (6 bases). V was trimmed by 3 bases and J by 1 base, leaving 12 bases between them. CDR3 length: 15 amino acids. Germline CDR1 MDHEN, CDR2 SYDVKM. CDR3 DNA sequence: TGTGCCAGCAGTTTTTGGGGGGGACAGAACACTGAAGCTTTCTTT. Residues: CASSFWGGQNTEAFF. The complete variable domain, with remaining parts taken from reference TRBV28 and TRBJ1-1, reads DVKVTQSSRYLVKRTGEKVFLECVQDMDHENMFWYRQDPGLGLRLIYFSYDVKMKEKGDIPEGYSVSREKKERFSLILESASTNQTSMYLCASSFWGGQNTEAFFGQGTRLTVV.

The chain carries TRBV5-6 and TRBJ1-1, with 9 nucleotides matching TRBD1. The V segment lost 3 bases and the J segment 3 bases; nucleotides outside the gene matches: 3. Germline CDR1 and CDR2: SGHDT and YYEEEE. This CDR3 has 14 amino acids. The CDR3 region is CASSSTGGYTEAFF. The CDR3 DNA reads as TGTGCCAGCAGCTCGACAGGGGGGTACACTGAAGCTTTCTTT.

Written as DNA, the CDR3 is TGTGCCAGCAACCTGGTACGGGGGGCGCGAACAGATACGCAGTATTTT. Residues: CASNLVRGARTDTQYF. The V call is TRBV5-8, the J call TRBJ2-3, with a possible D match to TRBD2 (7 bases). Germline lookup yields CDR1 SGHTS and CDR2 YDEGEE. The CDR3 consists of 16 residues. The V gene lost 6 bases and the J gene lost 3 bases, with 20 bases spanning the gap.

V usage is TRBV28 and J usage is TRBJ2-1; 7 bases are a match to TRBD1. The CDR3 runs to 17 residues. J lost 8 bases, V lost 7 bases, and 20 bases had no gene match. Germline-derived CDR1 and CDR2 are MDHEN and SYDVKM. The CDR3 spells CASTIVMGQSPIHEQFF. The CDR3, as DNA: TGTGCCAGCACTATAGTGATGGGACAGTCGCCGATTCATGAGCAGTTCTTC.

The chain couples TRBV11-3 to TRBJ2-3; maybe TRBD2 (6 bases). Between the trimmed V and J ends, which lost 5 bases and 2 bases, there was a span of 11 bases. This CDR3 is built from 14 residues. The germline V gene encodes CDR1 SGHNT and CDR2 YENEEA. CDR3 coding DNA: TGTGCCAGCAGCCCCGGGGGACCCACAGATACGCAGTATTTT. Residues: CASSPGGPTDTQYF.

The V gene is TRBV6-2 or TRBV6-3, the J gene TRBJ1-5; TRBD1 might be the D (6 bases). The CDR3 is 15 amino acids. CDR1 is MNHEY and CDR2 is SVGEGT in the germline V gene. V was shortened by 5 bases and J by 4 bases, with 15 bases between the two germline ends. CDR3 loop: CASSDDRSGNQPQHF. The CDR3 DNA reads as TGTGCCAGCAGTGACGACAGGTCTGGGAATCAGCCCCAGCATTTT.

This chain links TRBV18 with TRBJ1-2; D possibly corresponds to TRBD1 (6 bases). There are 15 residues in the CDR3. The ends were cut back, 0 bases at V and 2 bases at J, with 10 bases in the middle. Looked up from germline, CDR1 is KGHSH and CDR2 is LQKENI. The CDR3 reads CASSPPQGRNYGYTF. The CDR3 DNA follows: TGTGCCAGCTCACCACCTCAGGGGCGCAACTATGGCTACACCTTC.

This chain connects TRBV7-3 to TRBJ2-2, with D tentatively TRBD1 (5 bases). V was pared by 0 bases and J by 1 base, with 6 bases between. The CDR3 consists of 15 residues. Per germline, CDR1 SGHTA and CDR2 FQGTGA. The chain's CDR3 is CASSLTRGNTGELFF. For the CDR3, the DNA is TGTGCCAGCAGCTTAACTAGGGGGAACACCGGGGAGCTGTTTTTT.

The rearrangement joins TRBV25-1 to TRBJ2-3, with 10 bases that match TRBD1. The CDR3 is made up of 18 amino acids. With 3 bases clipped from V and 3 bases from J, the junction kept 12 bases outside the gene matches. Germline CDR1 is MGHDK and CDR2 is SYGVNS. In DNA form, the CDR3 reads TGTGCCAGCAGTGATATCCGGGACAGGGGTCAAGGGACAGATACGCAGTATTTT. Its translation: CASSDIRDRGQGTDTQYF.

The rearrangement links TRBV6-6 to TRBJ2-2; 8 positions match TRBD1. CDR1 is MNHNY and CDR2 is SVGAGI in the germline V gene (reference sequence). CDR3 size: 15 residues. V lost 6 bases, J lost 7 bases, and 10 bases stayed unmatched. The CDR3 loop is CASRGQGRFDGELFF. CDR3 DNA: TGTGCCAGCAGAGGACAGGGACGTTTCGACGGGGAGCTGTTTTTT.

V gene TRBV27 combines with J gene TRBJ2-7; 9 positions agree with TRBD2. The CDR3 covers 16 residues. Per germline, CDR1 MNHEY and CDR2 SMNVEV (reference sequence). J lost 2 bases, V lost 2 bases, and 7 bases had no gene match. This CDR3 reads CASSLTPSGVTYEQYF. In nucleotides, the CDR3 is TGTGCCAGCAGTTTAACCCCTAGCGGGGTGACCTACGAGCAGTACTTC.

V gene TRBV11-3 combines with J gene TRBJ2-1, with 11 bases that match TRBD2. The ends lost 5 bases at V and 5 bases at J; junction bases unmatched: 5. Germline V gene data show CDR1 as SGHNT and CDR2 as YENEEA. The CDR3 totals 15 residues. DNA for the CDR3: TGTGCCAGCAGCCCAGGGACTAGCGGTAACAATGAGCAGTTCTTC. Its translation: CASSPGTSGNNEQFF. The variable domain in full, completed from reference TRBV11-3 and TRBJ2-1, reads EAGVVQSPRYKIIEKKQPVAFWCNPISGHNTLYWYLQNLGQGPELLIRYENEEAVDDSQLPKDRFSAERLKGVDSTLKIQPAELGDSAVYLCASSPGTSGNNEQFFGPGTRLTVL.

This clone was detected only a few times. The V call is TRBV4-3, the J call TRBJ1-2; tentatively, D is TRBD1 (6 bases). The V end was cut by 4 bases, the J end by 5 bases, with 11 bases between. This CDR3 is 13 amino acids long. The germline CDR1 and CDR2 sequences are LGHNA and YSLEER. The CDR3 sequence is CASSRQAGYGYTF. The CDR3 nucleotides read TGCGCCAGCAGCCGACAGGCTGGGTATGGCTACACCTTC.

This chain links TRBV7-9 with TRBJ2-3; 15 bases match TRBD2. The CDR3 loop spans 15 amino acids. V lost 5 bases and J lost 4; bases outside the gene matches: 1. Looked up from germline, CDR1 is SEHNR and CDR2 is FQNEAQ (reference sequence). In DNA form, the CDR3 reads TGTGCCAGCAGCAGGACTAGCGGGGGGGCAGATACGCAGTATTTT. Translated: CASSRTSGGADTQYF.

The chain is built from TRBV2 and TRBJ1-5, with 7 bases matching TRBD1. The CDR3 loop spans 16 amino acids. Germline CDR1 is SNHLY and CDR2 is FYNNEI. V was clipped by 4 bases and J by 4 bases; unmatched bases: 10. CDR3 in amino acids: CASSARQGLRNQPQHF. The CDR3 nucleotides read TGTGCCAGCAGTGCCCGACAGGGCCTGAGGAATCAGCCCCAGCATTTT. Filled out from reference TRBV2 and TRBJ1-5, the complete variable domain reads EPEVTQTPSHQVTQMGQEVILRCVPISNHLYFYWYRQILGQKVEFLVSFYNNEISEKSEIFDDQFSVERPDGSNFTLKIRSTKLEDSAMYFCASSARQGLRNQPQHFGDGTRLSIL.

The J gene is TRBJ2-1, the V gene TRBV14; TRBD2 might be the D (5 bases). V lost 1 base and J 9 bases, leaving 25 bases between the germline ends. Per germline, CDR1 SGHDN and CDR2 FVKESK. The CDR3 has 18 amino acids. This CDR3 is CASSQVHMKGYFGGEQFF. In DNA, the CDR3 is TGTGCCAGCAGCCAAGTCCATATGAAGGGCTACTTCGGAGGTGAGCAGTTCTTC.